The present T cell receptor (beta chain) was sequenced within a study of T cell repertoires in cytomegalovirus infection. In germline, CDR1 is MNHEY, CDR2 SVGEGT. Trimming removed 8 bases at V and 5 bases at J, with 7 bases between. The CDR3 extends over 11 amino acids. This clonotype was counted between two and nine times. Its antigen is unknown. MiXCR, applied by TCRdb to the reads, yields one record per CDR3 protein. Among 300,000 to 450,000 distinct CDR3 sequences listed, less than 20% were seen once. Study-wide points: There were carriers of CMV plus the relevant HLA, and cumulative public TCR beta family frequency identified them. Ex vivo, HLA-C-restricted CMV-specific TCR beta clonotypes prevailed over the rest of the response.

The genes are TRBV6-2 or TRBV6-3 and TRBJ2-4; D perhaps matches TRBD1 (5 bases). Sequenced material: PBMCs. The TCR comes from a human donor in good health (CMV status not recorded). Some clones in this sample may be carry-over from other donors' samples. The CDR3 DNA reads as TGTGCCAGCGGCAGGGAAAACATTCAGTACTTC. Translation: CASGRENIQYF.